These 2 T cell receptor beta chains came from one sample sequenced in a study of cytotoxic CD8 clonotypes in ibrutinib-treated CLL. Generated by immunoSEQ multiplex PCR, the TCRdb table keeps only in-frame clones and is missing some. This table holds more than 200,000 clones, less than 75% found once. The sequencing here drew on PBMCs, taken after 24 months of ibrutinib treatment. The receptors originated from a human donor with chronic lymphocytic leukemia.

CDR3 coding DNA: TGTGCCAGCAGCACCGGGACTAGGAGGAATGAGCAGTTCTTC. The encoded protein is CASSTGTRRNEQFF. This chain uses TRBV6-5 with TRBJ2-1; TRBD2 agrees at 8 bases. Looked up from germline, CDR1 is MNHEY and CDR2 is SVGAGI. There are 14 residues in the CDR3. Trimming took 6 bases from V and 7 from J; bases not matched to a gene: 8.

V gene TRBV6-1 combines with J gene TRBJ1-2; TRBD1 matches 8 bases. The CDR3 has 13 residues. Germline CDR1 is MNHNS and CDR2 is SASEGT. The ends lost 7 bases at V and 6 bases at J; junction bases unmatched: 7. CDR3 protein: CASNLQGEDGYTF. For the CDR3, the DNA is TGTGCCAGCAACCTACAGGGGGAGGATGGCTACACCTTC.